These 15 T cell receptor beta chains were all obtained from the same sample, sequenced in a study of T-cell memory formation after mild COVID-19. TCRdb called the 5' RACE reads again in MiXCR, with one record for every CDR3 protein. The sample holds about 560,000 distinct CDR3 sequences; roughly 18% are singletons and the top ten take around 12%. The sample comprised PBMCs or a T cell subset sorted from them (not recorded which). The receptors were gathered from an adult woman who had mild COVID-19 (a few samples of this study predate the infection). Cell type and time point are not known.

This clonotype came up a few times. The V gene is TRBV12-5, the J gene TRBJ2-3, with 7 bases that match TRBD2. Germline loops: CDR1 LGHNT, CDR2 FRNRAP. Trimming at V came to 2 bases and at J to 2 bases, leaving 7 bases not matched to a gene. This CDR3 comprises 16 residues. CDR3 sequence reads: CASGLPHGGNTDTQYF. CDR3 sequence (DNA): TGTGCTAGTGGTTTGCCACACGGGGGGAACACAGATACGCAGTATTTT.

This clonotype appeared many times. This CDR3 reads CASSRNNPGLGETQYF. The CDR3 DNA follows: TGTGCCAGCAGCCGAAACAACCCGGGGCTAGGGGAGACCCAGTACTTC. The chain links TRBV7-3 to TRBJ2-5; the D gene could be TRBD1 or TRBD2 (5 bases each). Per the germline V gene, CDR1 is SGHTA and CDR2 is FQGTGA. The V and J ends lost 5 bases and 5 bases respectively, with 21 bases between them. CDR3 length: 16 residues.

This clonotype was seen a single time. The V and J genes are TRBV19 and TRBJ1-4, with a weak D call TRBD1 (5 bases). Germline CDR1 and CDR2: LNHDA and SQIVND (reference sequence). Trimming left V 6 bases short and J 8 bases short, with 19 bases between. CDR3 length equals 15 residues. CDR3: CASRTPRGVQEKLFF. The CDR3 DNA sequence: TGTGCCAGTAGAACGCCCAGAGGGGTCCAAGAAAAACTGTTTTTT.

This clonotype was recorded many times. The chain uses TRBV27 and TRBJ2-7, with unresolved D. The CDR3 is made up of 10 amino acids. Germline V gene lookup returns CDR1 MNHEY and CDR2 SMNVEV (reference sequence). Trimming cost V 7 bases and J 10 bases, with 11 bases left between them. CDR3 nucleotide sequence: TGTGCCAGCACCAAGACCCGCCAGTACTTC. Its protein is CASTKTRQYF.

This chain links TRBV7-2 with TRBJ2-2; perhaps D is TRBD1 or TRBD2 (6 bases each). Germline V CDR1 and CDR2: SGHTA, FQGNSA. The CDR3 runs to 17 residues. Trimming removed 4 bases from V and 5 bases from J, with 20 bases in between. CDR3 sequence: CASSYRMGGDRTGELFF. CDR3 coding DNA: TGTGCCAGCAGCTATAGGATGGGGGGCGATAGGACCGGGGAGCTGTTTTTT.

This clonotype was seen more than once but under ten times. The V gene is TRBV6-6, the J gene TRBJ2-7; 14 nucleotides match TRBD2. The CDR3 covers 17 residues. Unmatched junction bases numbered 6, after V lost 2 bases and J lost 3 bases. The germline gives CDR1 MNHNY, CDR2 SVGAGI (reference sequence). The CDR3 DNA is TGTGCCAGCAGTTACCCACGAGGGACTAGCGGGAGCTACGAGCAGTACTTC. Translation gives CASSYPRGTSGSYEQYF.

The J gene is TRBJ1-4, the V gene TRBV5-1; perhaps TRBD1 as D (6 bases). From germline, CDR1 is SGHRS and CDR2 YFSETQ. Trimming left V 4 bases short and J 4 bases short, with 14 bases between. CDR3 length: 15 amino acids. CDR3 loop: CASSPTGYSNEKLFF. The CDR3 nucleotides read TGCGCCAGCAGCCCAACAGGGTATAGTAATGAAAAACTGTTTTTT.

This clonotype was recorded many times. CDR3 sequence (DNA): TGTGCCAGCAGCTTAGAAGGGGCTAGGAATTCACCCCTCCACTTT. Protein: CASSLEGARNSPLHF. V gene TRBV7-2 combines with J gene TRBJ1-6, with a weak D call TRBD1 (5 bases). CDR1 and CDR2 from the germline V gene are SGHTA and FQGNSA. This CDR3 is 15 amino acids long. V shed 1 base and J shed 7 bases, with 11 bases lying between them.

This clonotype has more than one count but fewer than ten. CDR3: CASSSNAVNQYF. CDR3 DNA: TGTGCCAGCAGCTCAAACGCTGTTAATCAGTATTTT. V and J are TRBV7-6 and TRBJ2-3; D is ambiguous. The CDR3 is 12 amino acids. Trimming stripped 4 bases from V and 12 bases from J, with 14 bases between. Germline V lookup: CDR1 SGHVS, CDR2 FNYEAQ.

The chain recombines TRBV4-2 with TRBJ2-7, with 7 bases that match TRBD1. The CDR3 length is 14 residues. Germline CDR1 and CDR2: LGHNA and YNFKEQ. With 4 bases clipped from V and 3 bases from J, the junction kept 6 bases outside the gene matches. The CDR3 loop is CASSPRTGNYEQYF. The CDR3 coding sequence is TGTGCCAGCAGCCCTCGGACAGGAAACTACGAGCAGTACTTC.

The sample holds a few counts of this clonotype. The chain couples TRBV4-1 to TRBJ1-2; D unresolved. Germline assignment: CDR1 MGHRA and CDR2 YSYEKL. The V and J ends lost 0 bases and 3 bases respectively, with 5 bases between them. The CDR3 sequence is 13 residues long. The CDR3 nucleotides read TGCGCCAGCAGCCAAGAGTCGCACTATGGCTACACCTTC. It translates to CASSQESHYGYTF.

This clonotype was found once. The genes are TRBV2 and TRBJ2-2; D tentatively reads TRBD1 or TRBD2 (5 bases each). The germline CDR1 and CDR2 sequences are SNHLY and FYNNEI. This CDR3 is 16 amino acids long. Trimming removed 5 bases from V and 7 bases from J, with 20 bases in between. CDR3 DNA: TGTGCCAGCAGTCCGCAGAGGGACGCCGCCGTCGGGGAGCTGTTTTTT. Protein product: CASSPQRDAAVGELFF.

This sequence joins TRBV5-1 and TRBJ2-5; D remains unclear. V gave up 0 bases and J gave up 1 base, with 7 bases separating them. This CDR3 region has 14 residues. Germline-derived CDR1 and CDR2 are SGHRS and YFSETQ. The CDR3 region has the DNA TGCGCCAGCAGCTTGGTATCCCCCCAAGAGACCCAGTACTTC. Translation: CASSLVSPQETQYF.

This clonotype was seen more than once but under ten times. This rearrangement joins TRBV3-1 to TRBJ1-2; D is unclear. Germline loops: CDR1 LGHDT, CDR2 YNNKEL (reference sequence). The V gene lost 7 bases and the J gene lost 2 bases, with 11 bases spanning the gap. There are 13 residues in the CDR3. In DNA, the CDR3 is TGTGCCAGCACGGGGATGTCGAACTATGGCTACACCTTC. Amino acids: CASTGMSNYGYTF.

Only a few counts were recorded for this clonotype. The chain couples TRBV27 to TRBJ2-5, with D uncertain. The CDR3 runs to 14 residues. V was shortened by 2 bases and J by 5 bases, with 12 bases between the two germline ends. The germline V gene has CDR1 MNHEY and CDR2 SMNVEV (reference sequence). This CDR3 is CASSLMAGGETQYF. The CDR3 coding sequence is TGTGCCAGCAGTTTAATGGCAGGTGGGGAGACCCAGTACTTC.